The 5 T cell receptor beta chains given below trace back to one sample, sequenced in a study of blood T cell repertoires in COVID-19. This table comes from immunoSEQ multiplex PCR, and its TCRdb copy is limited to in-frame clones, with some not included. Of around 250,000 clones listed, more than 65% are singletons. Sequences were obtained from peripheral blood. These receptors were collected from a middle-aged man with active or convalescent COVID-19.

This sequence joins TRBV10-3 and TRBJ1-6; 10 bases line up with TRBD1. J lost 8 bases, V lost 10 bases, and 8 bases had no gene match. Per germline, CDR1 ENHRY and CDR2 SYGVKD. This CDR3 has 14 residues. This CDR3 is CASDRGPGDSPLHF. CDR3 bases: TGTGCCAGTGACAGGGGGCCTGGCGATTCACCCCTCCACTTT.

The gene calls are TRBV11-2 and TRBJ2-7, with 8 bases lining up with TRBD1. The CDR3 is 14 residues long. V shed 2 bases and J 3 bases; nucleotides not matched to a gene: 3. Germline CDR1 SGHAT, CDR2 FQNNGV. CDR3: CASSLSDRGYEQYF. The CDR3 region has the DNA TGTGCCAGCAGCTTAAGTGACAGGGGCTACGAGCAGTACTTC.

V is TRBV7-3 and J is TRBJ2-3, with 8 bases identical to TRBD2. The germline V gene encodes CDR1 SGHTA and CDR2 FQGTGA. The CDR3 totals 15 residues. Trimming cost V 5 bases and J 1 base; bases outside gene matches: 5. The CDR3 is CASSRGGIRTDTQYF. The CDR3, as DNA: TGTGCCAGCAGCCGCGGGGGGATTCGCACAGATACGCAGTATTTT.

The genes are TRBV19 and TRBJ1-1; maybe TRBD1 (5 bases). V lost 9 bases and J 3 bases, leaving 14 bases between the germline ends. The length of the CDR3 is 13 residues. Germline V gene lookup returns CDR1 LNHDA and CDR2 SQIVND (reference sequence). This chain's CDR3 is CASHPWGDTEAFF. The CDR3 region has the DNA TGTGCCAGCCACCCCTGGGGGGACACTGAAGCTTTCTTT.

This chain uses TRBV11-2 with TRBJ1-5; D call uncertain. The CDR3 sequence is 14 residues long. Germline lookup yields CDR1 SGHAT and CDR2 FQNNGV. V lost 0 bases to trimming and J lost 7 bases, with 10 bases between them. The CDR3 is CASSLEILGQPQHF. CDR3 sequence (DNA): TGTGCCAGCAGCTTAGAGATCCTCGGGCAGCCCCAGCATTTT.